The present T cell receptor beta chain was sequenced within a study of blood T cell repertoires in COVID-19. About the study: COVID-19 samples from acute and convalescent phases originated in the United States, Italy and Spain. Sources were T cells, B-cell-depleted T cells, or PBMCs; the material itself was cDNA or gDNA.

After removal of 4 bases from V and 3 bases from J, the junction contained 4 bases not matched to a gene. The CDR3 loop spans 15 amino acids. The V gene's germline CDR1 is LGHNA and CDR2 YSLEER. In the authors' methods: Estimation of nucleated cell counts was performed using reference gene primer amplification. The repertoire was sequenced with immunoSEQ multiplex PCR; TCRdb's copy has only in-frame clones and lacks some. V and J calls and clone size follow that table, whereas D and trimming were derived from the DNA. In the table there are 65,000 to 100,000 clones, 88% of which are singletons. The V gene is TRBV4-3, the J gene TRBJ2-1; TRBD1 matches at 9 bases. Sequenced sample: peripheral blood. The clonotype comes from a woman older than 75 with acute or convalescent COVID-19. CDR3 nucleotides: TGCGCCAGCAGCCTCCAGGGACAGGGCTACAATGAGCAGTTCTTC. This sequence encodes CASSLQGQGYNEQFF.